The clone carrying this T cell receptor (beta chain) was recorded a few times. The antigen is unknown. TCRdb analysed the reads with MiXCR anew, one entry per CDR3 protein. This sample has approximately 500,000 distinct CDR3 sequences, with roughly 34% found just once. The J segment lost 8 bases and the V segment lost 5 bases, leaving 15 bases of the junction unmatched. This CDR3 spans 16 amino acids. CDR1 and CDR2 from the germline V gene are SEHNR and FQNEAQ (reference sequence). These data come from a study of T cell repertoires in cytomegalovirus infection. The study, taken as a whole, reports: The ex vivo response was dominated by HLA-C-restricted CMV-specific TCR beta clonotypes. Cumulative frequency (of public TCR beta family members) identified carriers of CMV plus the relevant HLA.

The receptor was derived from a human donor in good health (CMV status not recorded). Some clones in this sample may be carry-over from other donors' samples. The chain couples TRBV7-9 to TRBJ2-1, with 7 bases aligning to TRBD2. The source material was cultured PBMCs, sampled from culture after CMV antigen stimulation. CDR3 DNA sequence: TGTGCCAGCAGCCCCCAAGATGCGGGAGAAAGACATGAGCAGTTCTTC. Translated: CASSPQDAGERHEQFF.